This passage covers 4 T cell receptor beta chains from one sample sequenced in a study of shared clonotypes between healthy human individuals. Produced via immunoSEQ multiplex PCR; TCRdb's table is partial and in-frame only. The sample carries about half a million clones, 60% to 80% recorded once. What was sequenced was PBMCs. The receptors were gathered from a woman aged 40-49 years in good health. Some clones in this sample may be carry-over from other donors' samples.

About this clone itself: This likely reflects a read error, since a far larger clone is one base away. The CDR3 end shows no conserved phenylalanine or tryptophan, and so a read error is likely. The chain employs TRBV29-1 and TRBJ2-2, with D maybe TRBD1 (5 bases). Germline CDR1 and CDR2: SQVTM and ANQGSEA. Trimming removed 3 bases at V and 5 bases at J, with 10 bases between. The CDR3 contains 13 residues. CDR3 sequence (DNA): TGCAGCGTTGACAGGGCTGGGACCGGGGAGCTGTTTCTT. This sequence encodes CSVDRAGTGELFL.

The chain uses TRBV6-1 and TRBJ2-7; 8 nucleotides align to TRBD1. This CDR3 has 15 amino acids. The V segment lost 1 base and the J segment 4 bases; nucleotides outside the gene matches: 6. Germline values: CDR1 MNHNS, CDR2 SASEGT. The CDR3 bases are TGTGCCAGCAGTGAAGAAAGGACAGGGAAATACGAGCAGTACTTC. This translates into CASSEERTGKYEQYF.

This clone was observed once. A single base is all that separates this from a far larger clone, so a read error is likely. V is TRBV28 and J is TRBJ1-2, with 8 bases fitting TRBD1. CDR3 length: 13 residues. CDR1 and CDR2 (germline): MDHEN, SYDVKM. Here the CDR3 DNA reads TGTACCAGCAGTCGGACAGGGCCAGGTGGCTACACCTTC. Amino acids: CTSSRTGPGGYTF.

Note on this clone: Possible read error: a much larger clone is one base away. The CDR3 DNA sequence: TGTGCCAGCAGCCAAGATAGCATCTTGGCAAAGACTAATGAAAAACTGTTTTTT. This sequence encodes CASSQDSILAKTNEKLFF. The J gene is TRBJ1-4, the V gene TRBV14, with D unresolved. The V end was cut by 0 bases, the J end by 2 bases, with 16 bases between. The length of the CDR3 is 18 residues. Germline lookup yields CDR1 SGHDN and CDR2 FVKESK.